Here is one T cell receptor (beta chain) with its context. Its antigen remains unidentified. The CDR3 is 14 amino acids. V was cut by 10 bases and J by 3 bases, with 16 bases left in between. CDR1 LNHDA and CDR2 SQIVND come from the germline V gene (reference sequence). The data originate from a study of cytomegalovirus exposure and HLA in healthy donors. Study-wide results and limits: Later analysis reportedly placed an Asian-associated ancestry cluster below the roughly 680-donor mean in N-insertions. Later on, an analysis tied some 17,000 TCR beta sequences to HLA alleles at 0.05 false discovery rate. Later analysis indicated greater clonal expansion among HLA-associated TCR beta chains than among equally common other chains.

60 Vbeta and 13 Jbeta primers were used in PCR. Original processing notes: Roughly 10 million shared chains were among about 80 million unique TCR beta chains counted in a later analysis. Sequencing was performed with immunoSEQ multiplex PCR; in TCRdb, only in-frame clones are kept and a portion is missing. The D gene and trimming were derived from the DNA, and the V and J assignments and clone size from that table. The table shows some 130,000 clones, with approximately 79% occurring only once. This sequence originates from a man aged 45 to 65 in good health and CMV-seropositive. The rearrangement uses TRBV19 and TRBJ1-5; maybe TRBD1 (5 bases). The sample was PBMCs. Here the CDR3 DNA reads TGTGCCACTGGGGAAAGACAGATCAATCAGCCCCAGCATTTT. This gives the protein CATGERQINQPQHF.